This is a list of T cell receptor beta chains from one sample in a study of CD4 and CD8 cells across lung adenocarcinoma regions. In TCRdb, the PCR reads were re-called with MiXCR into one record per CDR3 protein. Of around 4,500 distinct CDR3 sequences listed, approximately 48% are singletons. The specimen was CD4+ T cells from the margin of a lung tumor. The source is a female donor with lung adenocarcinoma. The CD4 and CD8 labels of this study may be unreliable. CDR3s include the opening cysteine and the closing phenylalanine or tryptophan. The D gene is left open where the match is weak. Clone size appears in some rows only: once, few, many, or a class for an expanded clone.

size	D	V	J	DNA	CDR3
few	NA	TRBV10-1	TRBJ2-1	TGCGCCAGCAGTGGGCCGGGACGGAGCGACTCCTCCTACAATGAGCAGTTCTTC	CASSGPGRSDSSYNEQFF
medium-sized	TRBD1	TRBV6-1	TRBJ2-7	TGTGCCAGCCAGGACGCACAGGGGAACAATGGCGAGCAGTACTTC	CASQDAQGNNGEQYF
few	NA	TRBV7-6	TRBJ1-6	TGTGCCAGCAGCTTAGCTGGTTCACCCCTCCACTTT	CASSLAGSPLHF
once	TRBD2	TRBV4-1	TRBJ2-7	TGCGCCAGCAGCCAAGGACTAGCGGCCCTATACAATGAGCAGTACTTC	CASSQGLAALYNEQYF
NA	NA	TRBV6-1	TRBJ2-3	TGTGCCAGCAGCGAAGCGAGTGGGGGGACGAATGCGCAGTACTTT	CASSEASGGTNAQYF
NA	TRBD1	TRBV6-1	TRBJ2-5	TGTGCCAGCAGTCCACATGGGACAGGAGGAGGGGAGACCCAGTACTTC	CASSPHGTGGGETQYF
medium-sized	NA	TRBV27	TRBJ1-2	TGTGCCAGCAGTTTGGCCGGCAATGGCTACACCTTC	CASSLAGNGYTF
medium-sized	NA	TRBV6-1	TRBJ2-1	TGTGCCGGGGGACAAAGCTCCTACAATGAGCAGTTCTTC	CAGGQSSYNEQFF
NA	NA	TRBV5-1	TRBJ1-1	TGCGCCAGCAGCTTGGGACAGTTGATCACTGAAGCTTTCTTT	CASSLGQLITEAFF
NA	TRBD2	TRBV6-5	TRBJ2-1	TGTGCCAGCAGTTACGGGCTAGCGGGAGGTGGTATTGGAGATGAGCAGTTCTTC	CASSYGLAGGGIGDEQFF
medium-sized	NA	TRBV6-1	TRBJ2-2	TGTGCCAGCAGTGCGAGCGGGTACCCTCCCGGGGAGCTGTTTTTT	CASSASGYPPGELFF
NA	TRBD2	TRBV3-1	TRBJ2-3	TGTGCCAGCAGCTCGACTAGCGGGGGGTCCACAGATACGCAGTATTTT	CASSSTSGGSTDTQYF
NA	NA	TRBV25-1	TRBJ2-7	TGTGCCAGCAGTGAGGTCAGCAAATACGAGCAGTACTTC	CASSEVSKYEQYF
NA	TRBD2	TRBV6-1	TRBJ2-3	TGTGCCAGCAGTCCCCCCTGGGGGTCTAGCGGGAGTTTTCAACAGTATTTT	CASSPPWGSSGSFQQYF
NA	NA	TRBV12-3/TRBV12-4	TRBJ1-1	TGTGCCAGCAGTTTATTGTGGGGGCACACTGAAGCTTTCTTT	CASSLLWGHTEAFF
NA	NA	TRBV10-2	TRBJ2-3	TGCGCCAGCAGTGTTTTCGATACGCAGTATTTT	CASSVFDTQYF
once	NA	TRBV27	TRBJ2-3	TGTGCCGGGGGGGCTGAGGGCCTCGGCAAAGATACGCAGTATTTT	CAGGAEGLGKDTQYF
NA	NA	TRBV12-3/TRBV12-4	TRBJ1-1	TGTGCCAGCAGTTTACGACAGCAGAACACTGAAGCTTTCTTT	CASSLRQQNTEAFF
NA	TRBD2	TRBV10-1	TRBJ2-7	TGCGCCAGCAGTGAGGCGGGAGCGGCCTACGAGCAGTACTTC	CASSEAGAAYEQYF
NA	TRBD2	TRBV6-1	TRBJ2-3	TGTGCCAGCCCACCCGTCTGGTCTGGACTAGCGGGAGAGTGGGGAACAGATACGCAGTATTTT	CASPPVWSGLAGEWGTDTQYF
NA	NA	TRBV6-1	TRBJ2-5	TGTGCCAGCAGTCAACTGGGAGGACAGTCACAAGAGACCCAGTACTTC	CASSQLGGQSQETQYF
large	NA	TRBV27	TRBJ2-7	TGTGCCAGCAGCCTAGGCGGGGACGAGCAGTACTTC	CASSLGGDEQYF
medium-sized	TRBD1	TRBV25-1	TRBJ2-1	TGTGCCAGCAGTGGAACAGGGGGCGATGAGCAGTTCTTC	CASSGTGGDEQFF
NA	NA	TRBV3-1	TRBJ2-7	TGTGCCAGCAGCCAAGTAGTGGGATACTACGAGCAGTACTTC	CASSQVVGYYEQYF
NA	NA	TRBV11-2	TRBJ2-3	TGTGCGGGCACAGGCCAAGAGACGCAGTATTTC	CAGTGQETQYF
NA	NA	TRBV6-1	TRBJ2-5	TGTGCCAGCAGGGAGTGGTCTTTGTCCGGCGAAGAGACCCAGTACTTC	CASREWSLSGEETQYF
medium-sized	TRBD2	TRBV6-1	TRBJ2-7	TGTGCCAGCAGATTCCGCAAGCTAGCGGGCTACGAGCAGTACTTC	CASRFRKLAGYEQYF
NA	NA	TRBV27	TRBJ2-3	TGTGCGGGGCGTTGGGGCGGGGACACAGATACGCAGTATTTT	CAGRWGGDTDTQYF
NA	NA	TRBV6-1	TRBJ2-4	TGTTGTGCGGGGCTCGGGGGCCGTGACCAAGACACTCAGTACTTC	CCAGLGGRDQDTQYF
large	NA	TRBV6-5	TRBJ2-1	TGTGCCAGCCGCTCGGTATCCTACAATGAGCAGTTCTTC	CASRSVSYNEQFF
once	NA	TRBV6-1	TRBJ2-1	TGTGCCAGCGGACGGGGATCCAATGAGCAGTTCTTC	CASGRGSNEQFF
NA	NA	TRBV27	TRBJ2-7	TGTGCCAGCAGTTCCCTGGCTAGTCGTATCGAATACGAGCAGTACTTC	CASSSLASRIEYEQYF
many	TRBD1	TRBV7-6	TRBJ2-1	TGTGCCAGCAGCTTAGCAACAGGGGGACACAATGAGCAGTTCTTC	CASSLATGGHNEQFF
NA	TRBD2	TRBV4-1	TRBJ2-7	TGCGCCAGCAGCCGCACCACGGGACTAGCGGGGTACGAGCAGTACTTC	CASSRTTGLAGYEQYF
large	NA	TRBV6-1	TRBJ2-5	TGTGCCAGCAGTCCGCGGTGGGCCTCCCAAGAGACCCAGTACTTC	CASSPRWASQETQYF
medium-sized	TRBD2	TRBV6-5	TRBJ2-2	TGTGCCAGCAGTTACCATGGACTAGCGGGAGCTACCGGGGAGCTGTTTTTT	CASSYHGLAGATGELFF
NA	TRBD2	TRBV10-3	TRBJ2-3	TGTGCCACGGGGGGAGTAGCGGGAGGCCAAGAGACGCAGTACTTT	CATGGVAGGQETQYF
medium-sized	NA	TRBV11-3	TRBJ2-5	TGTGCCAGCAGCTTAGGTAGTCAGGCGGAGACCCAGTACTTC	CASSLGSQAETQYF
medium-sized	NA	TRBV6-1	TRBJ1-1	TGTGCCAGCAGCGCCGTGGGCAACACTGAAGCTTTCTTT	CASSAVGNTEAFF
medium-sized	TRBD2	TRBV7-3	TRBJ2-1	TGTGCCAGCAGCTGGGCCCGGGGCGGGGGTAAGGATGAGCAGTTCTTC	CASSWARGGGKDEQFF
NA	TRBD2	TRBV6-2/TRBV6-3	TRBJ2-7	TGTGCCAGCAGTTATCAGGGGCGGACTAGCGGGGGGCCGCGTCCCATTGAATTCTACGAGCAGTACTTC	CASSYQGRTSGGPRPIEFYEQYF
few	TRBD1	TRBV6-1	TRBJ2-7	TGTGCCAGCAGGGATTCTTTTAACAGGGGGCGTTACTACGAGCAGTACTTC	CASRDSFNRGRYYEQYF
medium-sized	TRBD2	TRBV4-1	TRBJ2-5	TGCGCCAGCAGCCAAGACCCGCTAGCGGCTGGGGAGACCCAGTACTTC	CASSQDPLAAGETQYF
NA	NA	TRBV11-2	TRBJ2-5	TGTGCCAGCAGGGGGCCCGGGGGCCCTGACCTGGAGACCCAGTACTTC	CASRGPGGPDLETQYF
medium-sized	TRBD2	TRBV6-5	TRBJ2-6	TGTGCCAGCAGTCTACAGGGACTAGCTAGCTCTGGGGCCAACGTCCTGACTTTC	CASSLQGLASSGANVLTF
NA	TRBD2	TRBV27	TRBJ2-1	TGTGCCAGCAGAATGCGCCCGGGGGGCTCCTACAATGAGCAGTTCTTC	CASRMRPGGSYNEQFF
few	NA	TRBV25-1	TRBJ2-2	TGTGCCAGCAGTGAATGGGTGCAGGGTGGGCACGGGGAGCTGTTTTTT	CASSEWVQGGHGELFF
NA	NA	TRBV28	TRBJ1-6	TGTGCCAGCAGTTTATGGGGTTACTCCTATAATTCACCCCTCCACTTT	CASSLWGYSYNSPLHF
NA	TRBD2	TRBV7-2	TRBJ2-7	TGTGCCAGCAGCTATCTAGCGGGAGGGACCTACGAGCAGTACTTC	CASSYLAGGTYEQYF
NA	TRBD2	TRBV12-3/TRBV12-4	TRBJ2-5	TGTGCGGGGAGCGGGGGCCGTGACCCAGATACCCAGTACTTC	CAGSGGRDPDTQYF
NA	NA	TRBV6-1	TRBJ2-3	TGTGCCAGGGAGGGAGGGGGGGGAGGCAAAGATACCCAGTATTTT	CAREGGGGGKDTQYF
medium-sized	TRBD1	TRBV6-1	TRBJ2-7	TGTGCCAGCAGTGCCCTACAGGGGACCTACGAGCAGTACTTC	CASSALQGTYEQYF